The clone carrying this T cell receptor beta chain has ten or more counts. The antigen is unknown. Amplified TCR beta CDR3 regions came from RNA transcripts. With the HTBI primer set, the TCR CDR3 went through a first round of RT-PCR. TCRdb reprocessed the multiplex PCR reads with MiXCR, giving one entry per CDR3 protein. The repertoire includes 400,000 or so distinct CDR3 sequences, about 14% of them detected once, and around 28% sits in the top ten. This sample stems from a study of T cells in Graves' hyperthyroidism and ophthalmopathy. Notes on the study in general: It was a median approximately 6.9 months before onset that the model predicted ophthalmopathy. Peripheral blood also featured most of the thyroid clonotypes expanded above 0.001. A model of 13 V-J features distinguished ophthalmopathy from stable hyperthyroidism.

CDR1 is MNHNS and CDR2 is SASEGT in the germline V gene. V lost 5 bases and J lost 5; bases outside the gene matches: 9. CDR3 length: 15 amino acids. Reasons for excluding patients were uncontrolled infection, other autoimmune disease, pregnancy or lactation. The chain is built from TRBV6-1 and TRBJ2-5, with 9 bases identical to TRBD2. Sequenced sample: blood. The sequence was obtained from a man aged 50 to 59 with Graves' ophthalmopathy. CDR3 sequence: CASSPNGGRGETQYF. DNA of the CDR3: TGTGCCAGCAGTCCAAACGGCGGGAGGGGTGAGACCCAGTACTTC.